The sequence of this T cell receptor (beta chain) was determined in a study of T cell repertoires in cytomegalovirus infection. Trimming took 1 base from V and 3 from J, leaving 10 bases between them. The CDR3 length is 14 residues. Only a few counts were recorded for this clonotype. MiXCR, applied by TCRdb to the reads, yields one record per CDR3 protein. The table shows approximately 750,000 distinct CDR3 sequences, with under 40% occurring only once. V usage is TRBV12-3 or TRBV12-4 and J usage is TRBJ2-7; D perhaps matches TRBD1 (5 bases). Sequenced sample: PBMCs. This TCR derives from a human donor in good health (CMV status not recorded). Some clones in this sample may be carry-over from other donors' samples. Here the CDR3 DNA reads TGTGCCAGCAGTTTAGGGACATCCCACTACGAGCAGTACTTC. Protein product: CASSLGTSHYEQYF.